Included here is one T cell receptor beta chain sequence, with context. Antigen: not known. This record belongs to a study of T cells after yellow fever vaccination. Study information: In the case of low-cell-number fractions, SMART-Seq v4 Ultra Low Input was used for preparation. Study observations and caveats: A weaker but faster secondary response was observed, peaking on day 5 versus 15. Abundant clonotypes from the bulk population could get into FACS-sorted repertoires as contaminants.

Germline-derived CDR1 and CDR2 are MGHRA and YSYEKL. V gave up 0 bases and J gave up 5 bases, with 13 bases separating them. The CDR3 length is 15 residues. MiXCR, run by TCRdb on the 5' RACE reads, gives a single entry per CDR3 protein. The sample shows hundreds of thousands of distinct CDR3 sequences, approximately 12% of them seen only once. This material consisted of CD4+ T cells sorted from PBMCs, taken 15 days after the yellow fever booster vaccination. The receptor was derived from a man aged 18 to 30 who received the YFV17D yellow fever vaccine. This rearrangement joins TRBV4-1 to TRBJ1-2; unclear D gene. The CDR3 coding sequence is TGCGCCAGCAGCCAAGATCCGGCAGGTTCTTATGGCTACACCTTC. Protein sequence: CASSQDPAGSYGYTF.